This passage covers 32 T cell receptor beta chains from one sample sequenced in a study of T-cell reconstitution after alpha-beta-depleted transplantation in children. Construction of the TCRbeta library involved unique molecular identifiers. TCRdb reprocessed the PCR reads with MiXCR, giving one entry per CDR3 protein. This sample yields a few hundred thousand distinct CDR3 sequences, of which 27% are seen a single time; less than 40% belongs to the top ten. This sample comprised PBMCs, obtained before TCRalphabeta/CD19-depleted stem cell transplant. These receptors all stem from a boy younger than two with Wiskott-Aldrich syndrome, due to receive a stem cell transplant.

This clonotype was seen only a few times. The chain is built from TRBV27 and TRBJ2-5; D unresolved. Trimming removed 5 bases from V and 2 bases from J, with 9 bases in between. The CDR3 is 13 amino acids. Looked up from germline, CDR1 is MNHEY and CDR2 is SMNVEV (reference sequence). CDR3 coding DNA: TGTGCCAGCAGTATTGGACGGCAAGAGACCCAGTACTTC. This codes for CASSIGRQETQYF.

The CDR3 protein is CASSLQIAGARDEQFF. The CDR3 DNA reads as TGTGCCAGCAGTTTACAAATAGCGGGAGCGCGGGATGAGCAGTTCTTC. The chain couples TRBV28 to TRBJ2-1; TRBD2 agrees at 9 bases. The CDR3 consists of 16 residues. Looked up from germline, CDR1 is MDHEN and CDR2 is SYDVKM. The junction had 10 bases not matched to a gene; V was cut back by 2 bases and J by 8 bases.

This clonotype has just a few counts. The gene calls are TRBV7-3 and TRBJ2-5; D perhaps matches TRBD2 (6 bases). V was shortened by 5 bases and J by 7 bases, with 17 bases between the two germline ends. The CDR3 covers 14 residues. CDR1 and CDR2 from the germline V gene are SGHTA and FQGTGA. The CDR3 DNA reads as TGTGCCAGCAGCAAAGACGGGCGGCGGGGGACCCAGTACTTC. It translates to CASSKDGRRGTQYF.

The chain combines TRBV10-3 with TRBJ2-1; 7 nucleotides align to TRBD2. Losses at the gene ends were 8 bases for V and 6 bases for J; bases not matched to a gene: 4. The CDR3 is 12 amino acids. Germline V CDR1 and CDR2: ENHRY, SYGVKD. CDR3 amino acids: CAIWASGNEQFF. CDR3 DNA sequence: TGTGCCATCTGGGCTAGCGGCAATGAGCAGTTCTTC.

This clonotype came up a few times. The V call is TRBV6-1, the J call TRBJ2-1; D remains unclear. The V gene lost 7 bases and the J gene lost 8 bases, with 18 bases spanning the gap. Germline CDR1 MNHNS, CDR2 SASEGT. The CDR3 is made up of 14 amino acids. The chain's CDR3 is CASNPRVNLHEQFF. The CDR3 nucleotides are TGTGCCAGCAACCCACGAGTGAATTTGCATGAGCAGTTCTTC.

The sample holds a few counts of this clonotype. The chain uses TRBV28 and TRBJ2-2; D possibly uses TRBD1 or TRBD2 (5 bases each). V lost 2 bases and J 5 bases, leaving 12 bases between the germline ends. This CDR3 contains 15 residues. Germline V gene sequence: CDR1 MDHEN, CDR2 SYDVKM. The CDR3: CASSLGTRITGELFF. In DNA, the CDR3 is TGTGCCAGCAGTTTAGGGACCCGAATAACCGGGGAGCTGTTTTTT.

This clonotype was seen a handful of times. The chain couples TRBV5-1 to TRBJ2-1, with 10 bases matching TRBD2. From germline, CDR1 is SGHRS and CDR2 YFSETQ. V trimming: 1 base; J trimming: 7 bases; junction bases outside the gene matches: 5. The CDR3 totals 15 residues. CDR3 DNA sequence: TGCGCCAGCAGCTTGAGGACTAGCGGCGGGAATGAGCAGTTCTTC. Its translation is CASSLRTSGGNEQFF.

This chain joins TRBV6-1 and TRBJ1-1, with a possible D match to TRBD1 (5 bases). The germline V gene encodes CDR1 MNHNS and CDR2 SASEGT. The V end was cut by 6 bases, the J end by 0 bases, with 8 bases between. The CDR3 spans 13 residues. The chain's CDR3 is CASSRALNTEAFF. CDR3 nucleotides: TGTGCCAGCAGCAGGGCTCTGAACACTGAAGCTTTCTTT.

The chain combines TRBV7-3 with TRBJ2-3, with TRBD1 matching over 8 bases. Germline V gene sequence: CDR1 SGHTA, CDR2 FQGTGA. There are 13 residues in the CDR3. V gave up 4 bases and J gave up 4 bases; unmatched junction bases: 1. The CDR3 nucleotides are TGTGCCAGCAGCTGGGGACAGGCAGATACGCAGTATTTT. This codes for CASSWGQADTQYF.

V usage is TRBV20-1 and J usage is TRBJ1-1; D unresolved. V lost 1 base and J lost 1, with 10 bases in between. CDR1 and CDR2 (germline): DFQATT, SNEGSKA (reference sequence). The CDR3 has 14 amino acids. The CDR3 spells CSARVAARNTEAFF. The CDR3 DNA is TGCAGTGCTAGAGTGGCAGCGCGGAACACTGAAGCTTTCTTT.

The chain combines TRBV12-3 or TRBV12-4 with TRBJ1-5; D perhaps matches TRBD1 (6 bases). This CDR3 comprises 15 residues. Trimming cost V 2 bases and J 3 bases, with 11 bases left between them. This chain's CDR3 is CASSLPTGFNQPQHF. The CDR3 DNA is TGTGCCAGCAGTTTACCCACAGGGTTCAATCAGCCCCAGCATTTT.

The J gene is TRBJ2-1, the V gene TRBV20-1; the D is unclear. This CDR3 comprises 14 residues. Germline CDR1 is DFQATT and CDR2 is SNEGSKA (reference sequence). V dropped 3 bases and J dropped 3 bases, with 12 bases sitting between them. The DNA for the CDR3 is TGCAGTGCTAGTGCCAGGCGGAGCTACAATGAGCAGTTCTTC. Its protein is CSASARRSYNEQFF.

This chain links TRBV5-1 with TRBJ2-2; D is possibly TRBD2 (5 bases). Germline-derived CDR1 and CDR2 are SGHRS and YFSETQ. Trimming shortened V by 7 bases and J by 4 bases, and 17 bases separated the two germline ends. CDR3 size: 15 residues. CDR3 in amino acids: CASSDFGVVTGELFF. The CDR3 DNA reads TGCGCCAGCTCCGATTTCGGGGTGGTCACCGGGGAGCTGTTTTTT.

J is TRBJ1-2 and V is TRBV2; 7 bases match TRBD1. The CDR3 spans 15 residues. In germline, CDR1 is SNHLY, CDR2 FYNNEI. V lost 6 bases, J lost 0 bases, and 7 bases stayed unmatched. The CDR3 nucleotides are TGTGCCAGCAGCGAACAGGGGAGGCCTAACTATGGCTACACCTTC. It translates to CASSEQGRPNYGYTF.

As concerns this clonotype: Its ends do not fully match the called genes, so a read error is possible. V usage is TRBV20-1 and J usage is TRBJ2-1, with TRBD2 matching over 10 bases. The CDR3 length is 16 residues. The V gene's germline CDR1 is DFQATT and CDR2 SNEGSKA (reference sequence). The CDR3 sequence is CSARASGSTTYNEQFF. In DNA, the CDR3 is TGCAGCGCTAGAGCTAGCGGGAGTACCACCTACAATGAGCAGTTCTTC.

The table lists this clonotype with many counts. The chain links TRBV12-3 or TRBV12-4 to TRBJ1-1, with D possibly TRBD1 on 5 matching bases. The CDR3 length is 15 residues. V lost 0 bases, J lost 3 bases, and 11 bases lay in between. The CDR3 nucleotides read TGTGCCAGCAGTTTAGCCCGGGGGACCCACACTGAAGCTTTCTTT. Translation gives CASSLARGTHTEAFF.

This clonotype showed up just a few times. The J gene is TRBJ1-4, the V gene TRBV20-1; no reliable D call. The CDR3 spans 14 residues. Germline values: CDR1 DFQATT, CDR2 SNEGSKA (reference sequence). V lost 0 bases and J lost 7, with 12 bases in between. For the CDR3, the DNA is TGCAGTGCTAGAGAGACACCGTTGGGTGAAAAACTGTTTTTT. Its translation is CSARETPLGEKLFF.

This clonotype has a handful of counts. The chain combines TRBV20-1 with TRBJ2-5; no definite D call. Trimming took off 5 bases at V and 4 bases at J, with 14 bases between the two ends. This CDR3 region has 13 residues. Germline CDR1 is DFQATT and CDR2 is SNEGSKA (reference sequence). The CDR3 DNA is TGCAGTGCTTCGGTGGTTATGGGAGAGACCCAGTACTTC. The encoded protein is CSASVVMGETQYF.

This clonotype was seen a few times. This chain connects TRBV7-8 to TRBJ1-5; D remains unclear. There are 15 residues in the CDR3. Germline V CDR1 and CDR2: SGHVS, FQNEAQ. Trimming removed 1 base from V and 3 bases from J, with 10 bases in between. The CDR3 coding sequence is TGTGCCAGCAGCTTAGATCGAGGGAACAATCAGCCCCAGCATTTT. Its translation: CASSLDRGNNQPQHF.

CDR3 protein: CASSPQNGYTF. CDR3 DNA: TGTGCCAGCAGCCCACAGAATGGCTACACCTTC. The gene calls are TRBV7-9 and TRBJ1-2; no firm D call. V dropped 5 bases and J dropped 6 bases, with 7 bases sitting between them. The CDR3 is made up of 11 amino acids. Germline V gives CDR1 SEHNR, CDR2 FQNEAQ (reference sequence).

The chain joins TRBV5-1 to TRBJ2-1; 11 bases are a match to TRBD2. Looked up from germline, CDR1 is SGHRS and CDR2 is YFSETQ. There are 15 residues in the CDR3. Trimming at V came to 2 bases and at J to 4 bases, leaving 2 bases not matched to a gene. CDR3 residues: CASSFSGREYNEQFF. CDR3 sequence (DNA): TGCGCCAGCAGCTTTAGCGGGAGGGAATACAATGAGCAGTTCTTC.

In this sample, this clonotype turned up a few times. The V gene is TRBV20-1, the J gene TRBJ1-5, with D maybe TRBD1 (6 bases). This CDR3 has 13 amino acids. The germline CDR1 and CDR2 sequences are DFQATT and SNEGSKA (reference sequence). Trimming stripped 6 bases from V and 1 base from J, with 10 bases between. CDR3 sequence reads: CSAQGSSNQPQHF. CDR3 nucleotide sequence: TGCAGTGCACAGGGTTCGAGCAATCAGCCCCAGCATTTT.

The rearrangement links TRBV29-1 to TRBJ2-1; 10 positions agree with TRBD2. This CDR3 has 16 amino acids. From germline, CDR1 is SQVTM and CDR2 ANQGSEA. J lost 3 bases, V lost 2 bases, and 7 bases had no gene match. Here the CDR3 DNA reads TGCAGCGTTGAAAACCCGGGACTAGCGTTCTACAATGAGCAGTTCTTC. It is translated as CSVENPGLAFYNEQFF.

This clonotype was detected only a few times. This rearrangement joins TRBV29-1 to TRBJ2-1; 7 bases are shared with TRBD2. In germline, CDR1 is SQVTM, CDR2 ANQGSEA. The CDR3 length is 13 residues. After removal of 3 bases from V and 7 bases from J, the junction contained 6 bases not matched to a gene. CDR3 sequence (DNA): TGCAGCGTTGACGTGGGAGGGATTAATGAGCAGTTCTTC. Translating it yields CSVDVGGINEQFF.

Regarding this clonotype: At one end the junction does not follow the germline gene, possibly because of a read error. This CDR3 reads CASSLWEGLTYAQYF. The CDR3 coding sequence is TGTGCCAGCAGCTTGTGGGAGGGGCTGACCTACGCGCAGTACTTC. This sequence joins TRBV5-6 and TRBJ2-7, with 7 bases lining up with TRBD2. The germline CDR1 and CDR2 sequences are SGHDT and YYEEEE. The CDR3 loop spans 15 amino acids.

This clonotype was seen a few times. This rearrangement joins TRBV5-1 to TRBJ2-7; 9 nucleotides agree with TRBD1. This CDR3 has 15 amino acids. Germline V CDR1 and CDR2: SGHRS, YFSETQ. The J segment lost 2 bases and the V segment lost 7 bases, leaving 10 bases of the junction unmatched. CDR3 residues: CASQPRTGAPYEQYF. In DNA form, the CDR3 reads TGCGCCAGCCAGCCGCGGACAGGGGCCCCCTACGAGCAGTACTTC.

CDR3 sequence (DNA): TGTGCCAGCAGTTTGAAGCAGGGTACCAAAAACATTCAGTACTTC. Its protein is CASSLKQGTKNIQYF. The chain uses TRBV12-3 or TRBV12-4 and TRBJ2-4, with a tentative D call TRBD1 (5 bases). V was shortened by 3 bases and J by 2 bases, with 11 bases between the two germline ends. The CDR3 extends over 15 amino acids.

The V and J genes are TRBV7-3 and TRBJ2-3; 12 positions agree with TRBD2. This CDR3 has 18 amino acids. V lost 4 bases to trimming and J lost 2 bases; unmatched junction nucleotides: 10. Germline loops: CDR1 SGHTA, CDR2 FQGTGA. This CDR3 is CASSWRPTSGSITDTQYF. In DNA form, the CDR3 reads TGTGCCAGCAGCTGGAGGCCGACTAGCGGGAGCATCACAGATACGCAGTATTTT.

The chain combines TRBV12-3 or TRBV12-4 with TRBJ1-2; 8 bases agree with TRBD1. The CDR3 has 12 amino acids. The J segment lost 8 bases and the V segment lost 7 bases, leaving 6 bases of the junction unmatched. The CDR3 region has the DNA TGTGCCAGCACCCGGGCAGGGGGCGGCTACACCTTC. Translating gives CASTRAGGGYTF.

This chain links TRBV2 with TRBJ2-4; D ambiguous. The germline V and J ends were trimmed by 4 bases and 14 bases, with 12 bases remaining between them. The germline V gene has CDR1 SNHLY and CDR2 FYNNEI. CDR3 length: 11 residues. The CDR3 DNA follows: TGTGCCAGCAGTGGTGAGGCCTGGGAGTACTTC. This sequence encodes CASSGEAWEYF.

The rearrangement links TRBV5-1 to TRBJ2-3; 12 positions agree with TRBD2. The germline V gene has CDR1 SGHRS and CDR2 YFSETQ. This CDR3 is 16 amino acids long. Germline trimming cut 4 bases from V and 5 bases from J; bases unmatched to any gene: 8. The CDR3 loop reads CASSMRLAGDIDTQYF. Written as DNA, the CDR3 is TGCGCCAGCAGCATGAGACTAGCGGGAGATATAGATACGCAGTATTTT.

This clonotype has more than one count but fewer than ten. The chain carries TRBV5-1 and TRBJ2-1, with 8 bases identical to TRBD2. The V gene's germline CDR1 is SGHRS and CDR2 YFSETQ. The trim removed 0 bases at V and 8 bases at J, leaving 7 bases unmatched. The CDR3 spans 15 residues. CDR3 in DNA: TGCGCCAGCAGCTTGGTTGGCGGGAGGATGGATGAGCAGTTCTTC. Encoded protein: CASSLVGGRMDEQFF.